The source of this TCR beta chain is a study of cytomegalovirus exposure and HLA in healthy donors. General observations from the study: Accurate prediction of most subjects' HLA-A and HLA-B alleles from TCR beta sequences was reported.

This CDR3 is built from 15 residues. The ends were cut back, 0 bases at V and 3 bases at J, with 12 bases in the middle. Germline V lookup: CDR1 SGHVS, CDR2 FNYEAQ. A note on this clone: Its antigen is undetermined.

The PCR used 60 Vbeta and 13 Jbeta primers. Clones were read by immunoSEQ multiplex PCR, and TCRdb kept only the in-frame ones, dropping some. Of fewer than 200,000 clones in the sample, approximately 70% were seen once. Material for sequencing was PBMCs. The chain links TRBV7-6 to TRBJ2-7; D unresolved. The TCR was taken from a man aged 40-49 years in good health and CMV-seropositive. The CDR3 is CASSLAVDTHYEQYF. CDR3 in DNA: TGTGCCAGCAGCTTAGCGGTCGACACCCACTACGAGCAGTACTTC.